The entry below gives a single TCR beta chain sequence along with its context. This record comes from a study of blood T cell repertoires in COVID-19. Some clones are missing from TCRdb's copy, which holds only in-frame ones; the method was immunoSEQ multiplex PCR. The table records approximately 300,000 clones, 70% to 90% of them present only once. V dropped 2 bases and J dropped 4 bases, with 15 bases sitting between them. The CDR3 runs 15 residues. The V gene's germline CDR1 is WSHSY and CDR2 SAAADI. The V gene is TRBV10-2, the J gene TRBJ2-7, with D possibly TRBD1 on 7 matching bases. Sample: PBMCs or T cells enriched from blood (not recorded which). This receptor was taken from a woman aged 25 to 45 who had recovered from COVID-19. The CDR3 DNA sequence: TGCGCCAGCAGTGAGGCGGGACAGATAAAATACGAGCAGTACTTC. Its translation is CASSEAGQIKYEQYF.